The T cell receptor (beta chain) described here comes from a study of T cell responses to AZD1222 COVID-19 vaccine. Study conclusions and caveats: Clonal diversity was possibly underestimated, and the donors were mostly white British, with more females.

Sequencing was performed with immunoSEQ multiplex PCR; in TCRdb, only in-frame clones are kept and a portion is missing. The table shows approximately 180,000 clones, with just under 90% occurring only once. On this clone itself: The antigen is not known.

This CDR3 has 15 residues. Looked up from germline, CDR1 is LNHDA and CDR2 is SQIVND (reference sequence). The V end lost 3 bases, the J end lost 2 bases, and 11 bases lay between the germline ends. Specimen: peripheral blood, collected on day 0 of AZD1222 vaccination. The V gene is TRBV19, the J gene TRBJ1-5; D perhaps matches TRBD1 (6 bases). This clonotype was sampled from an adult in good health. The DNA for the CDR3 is TGTGCCAGTAGTATCGGCAGGGGTGGCAATCAGCCCCAGCATTTT. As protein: CASSIGRGGNQPQHF.